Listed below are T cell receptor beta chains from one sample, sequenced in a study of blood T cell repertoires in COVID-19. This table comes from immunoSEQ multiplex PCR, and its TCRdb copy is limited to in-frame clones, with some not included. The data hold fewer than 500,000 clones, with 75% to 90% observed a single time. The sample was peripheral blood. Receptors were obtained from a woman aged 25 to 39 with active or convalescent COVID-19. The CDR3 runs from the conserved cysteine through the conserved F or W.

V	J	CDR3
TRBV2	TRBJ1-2	CASIQGQGWAGYTF
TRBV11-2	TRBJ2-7	CASSLSFGDEQYF
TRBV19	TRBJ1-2	CASSIGNGYTF
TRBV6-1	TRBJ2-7	CASSEALRMRIGDSYEQYF
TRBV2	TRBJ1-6	CASSEARGRENSPLHF
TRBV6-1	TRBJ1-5	CASSEEGSGNQPQHF
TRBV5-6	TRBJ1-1	CASSLLAGLMNTEAFF
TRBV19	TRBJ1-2	CASNPGQGAYGYTF
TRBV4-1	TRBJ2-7	CASSQDPDRAGAYEQYF
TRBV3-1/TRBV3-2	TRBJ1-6	CASSQDPAGGLTPLHF
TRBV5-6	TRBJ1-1	CASSLRRTGSEAFF
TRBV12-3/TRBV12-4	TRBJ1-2	CASSFREVEGYTF
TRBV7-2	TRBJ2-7	CASSKNLAGTSGYEQYF
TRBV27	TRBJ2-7	CASRGEGVSEQYF
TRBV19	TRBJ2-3	CASSIENTQYF
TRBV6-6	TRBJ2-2	CASSLDRLHGELFF
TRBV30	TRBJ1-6	CAWSHRGFGQGGDSPLHF
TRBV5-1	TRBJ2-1	CASSFSGATSGEFF
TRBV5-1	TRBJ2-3	CASSPSLAGGWNTQYF
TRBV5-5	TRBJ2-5	CASSFSAGATRETQYF
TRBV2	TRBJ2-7	CASTTGQKSSYEQYF
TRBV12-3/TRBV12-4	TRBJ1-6	CASSMPGQSPLHF
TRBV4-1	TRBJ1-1	CASSQGGMNTEAFF
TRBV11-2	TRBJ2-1	CASSDWASGDNEQFF
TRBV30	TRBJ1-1	CAWVREGNTEAFF
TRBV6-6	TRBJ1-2	CASQDSSGGGYTF
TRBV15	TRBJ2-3	CATSNRGTSTDTQYF
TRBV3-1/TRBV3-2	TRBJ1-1	CASSQALLYQDRANTEAFF
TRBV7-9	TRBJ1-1	CASSLLAGNTEAFF
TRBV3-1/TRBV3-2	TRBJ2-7	CASSKDLSGSGYEQYF
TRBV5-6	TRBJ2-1	CASSLGGGASEQFF
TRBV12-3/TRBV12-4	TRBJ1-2	CASSPSGIYGYTF
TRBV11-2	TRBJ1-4	CASSLDVGDSSAPDEKLFF
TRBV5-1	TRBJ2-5	CASSFGGDYQETQYF
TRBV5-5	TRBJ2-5	CASSSRTPPETQYF
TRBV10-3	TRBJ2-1	CATMTSGANEQFF
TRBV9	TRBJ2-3	CASSARLAGADTQYF
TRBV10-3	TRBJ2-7	CAISDTGGASSYEQYF
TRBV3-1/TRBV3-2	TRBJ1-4	CASSQDRAPTNEKLFF
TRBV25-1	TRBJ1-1	CASSEGGMPEAFF
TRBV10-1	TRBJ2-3	CASSPGQDSDTQYF
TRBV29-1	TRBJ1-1	CSVEMSGATEAFF